The T cell receptor (beta chain) described here comes from a study of beta chain features in type 1 diabetes. The overall study: Researchers looked at about 110 million sorted cells across all samples.

As to this clone: What it recognizes is unknown.

Sorting based on CD45RO/CCR7/CD25/CD127/CD95/CD27 separated CD4+ naive, central memory, regulatory and stem cell-like memory cells. Sequencing targeted expressed TCRB transcripts, as all isolated RNA had been reverse transcribed. Sequenced by immunoSEQ multiplex PCR; TCRdb stores in-frame clones only, minus some. The sample yields some 350,000 clones, around an eighth seen once. General study points: For TCRB rearrangement, an influence of HLA type remained unresolved here. Shorter TCRB CDR3s, moderately but significantly so, marked every one of the four CD4+ subsets in Type 1 diabetes patients. cDNA sequencing could over-represent cells with high TCR expression.

The TCR sequence derives from a woman aged 18-30 years with type 1 diabetes. Sequenced sample: naive CD4+ T cells from blood.

The CDR3 region has the DNA TGTGCCAGCAGCCATAGCGGGAGGGCCCGTGTCAATGAGCAGTTCTTC. Protein product: CASSHSGRARVNEQFF. V and J are TRBV7-6 and TRBJ2-1; 11 bases match TRBD2. The CDR3 sequence is 16 residues long. Germline assignment: CDR1 SGHVS and CDR2 FNYEAQ. After removal of 5 bases from V and 6 bases from J, the junction contained 9 bases not matched to a gene.